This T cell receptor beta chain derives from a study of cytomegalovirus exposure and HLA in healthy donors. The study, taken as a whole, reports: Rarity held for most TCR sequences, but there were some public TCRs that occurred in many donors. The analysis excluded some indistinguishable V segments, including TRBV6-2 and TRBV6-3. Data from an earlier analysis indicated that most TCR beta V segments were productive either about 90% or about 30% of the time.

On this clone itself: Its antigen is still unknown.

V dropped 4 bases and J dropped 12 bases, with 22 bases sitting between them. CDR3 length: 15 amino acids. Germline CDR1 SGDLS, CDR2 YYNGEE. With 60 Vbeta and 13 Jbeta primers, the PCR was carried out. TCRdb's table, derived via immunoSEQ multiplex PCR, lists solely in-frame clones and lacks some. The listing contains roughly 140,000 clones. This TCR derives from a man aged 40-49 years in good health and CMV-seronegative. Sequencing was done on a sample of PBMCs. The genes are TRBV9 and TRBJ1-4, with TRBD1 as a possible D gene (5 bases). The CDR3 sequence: CASSSRDSFLGELFF. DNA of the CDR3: TGTGCCAGCAGCTCCCGGGACTCCTTCCTCGGGGAACTGTTTTTT. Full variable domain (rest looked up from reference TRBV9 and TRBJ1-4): DSGVTQTPKHLITATGQRVTLRCSPRSGDLSVYWYQQSLDQGLQFLIQYYNGEERAKGNILERFSAQQFPDLHSELNLSSLELGDSALYFCASSSRDSFLGELFFGSGTQLSVL.